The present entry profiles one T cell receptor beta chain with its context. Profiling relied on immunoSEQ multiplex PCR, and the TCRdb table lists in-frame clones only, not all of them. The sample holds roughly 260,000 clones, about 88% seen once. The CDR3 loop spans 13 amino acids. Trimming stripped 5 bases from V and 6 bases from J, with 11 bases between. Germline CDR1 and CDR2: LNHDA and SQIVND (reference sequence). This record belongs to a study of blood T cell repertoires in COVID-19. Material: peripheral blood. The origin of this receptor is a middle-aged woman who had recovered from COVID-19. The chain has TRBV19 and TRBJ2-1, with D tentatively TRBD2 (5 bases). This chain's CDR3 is CASSFRGFNEQFF. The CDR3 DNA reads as TGTGCCAGTAGTTTCCGGGGTTTCAATGAGCAGTTCTTC.